This T cell receptor beta chain was found in a study of blood T cells in healthy people across ages. Primers used in a second PCR of about 6 to 11 cycles were a sample-barcoded 5' primer and a J-beta primer mix. TCRdb ran MiXCR on the 5' RACE reads and lists one entry per CDR3 protein. This sample carries 650,000 to 900,000 distinct CDR3 sequences, approximately 65% of them seen once, and the ten largest clones take about a quarter. CDR3 length: 16 residues. Germline CDR1 MNHEY, CDR2 SVGEGT. V was clipped by 4 bases and J by 6 bases; unmatched bases: 8. This clonotype was recorded once. The V call is TRBV6-2 or TRBV6-3, the J call TRBJ1-5, with 11 nucleotides matching TRBD1. The sequencing input was blood. The sequence derives from a man younger than 40 in good health. CDR3 in DNA: TGTGCCAGCAGTTCCCGGACAGGGGGCGGGGGTCAGCCCCAGCATTTT. Protein: CASSSRTGGGGQPQHF.